The 32 T cell receptor beta chains below all came from one sample that was sequenced in a study of cytomegalovirus exposure and HLA in healthy donors. PCR primers comprised 60 Vbeta and 13 Jbeta primers. Assay used: immunoSEQ multiplex PCR; TCRdb lists only in-frame clones, some missing. The data hold some 130,000 clones, with about 85% observed a single time. Sequencing was done on a sample of PBMCs. Receptors were obtained from a boy younger than 18 in good health and CMV-seronegative.

This clone was recorded a few times. V is TRBV5-1 and J is TRBJ1-1; no reliable D call. CDR1 and CDR2 (germline): SGHRS, YFSETQ. The CDR3 runs to 15 residues. Trimming stripped 2 bases from V and 2 bases from J, with 13 bases between. In DNA form, the CDR3 reads TGCGCCAGCAGCTTCACGGGTGGAGGTAACACTGAAGCTTTCTTT. Encoded protein: CASSFTGGGNTEAFF.

V usage is TRBV6-5 and J usage is TRBJ1-5, with 7 nucleotides matching TRBD1. V lost 4 bases to trimming and J lost 3 bases; unmatched junction nucleotides: 9. The V gene's germline CDR1 is MNHEY and CDR2 SVGAGI. CDR3 length equals 16 residues. The CDR3 DNA reads TGTGCCAGCAGTTCCAGACAGGGTAGTGTCAATCAGCCCCAGCATTTT. Amino acid sequence: CASSSRQGSVNQPQHF.

A remark on this clone: In the same sample, other DNA sequences code for this CDR3. The chain is built from TRBV9 and TRBJ2-7, with D possibly being TRBD2 (5 bases). Germline-derived CDR1 and CDR2 are SGDLS and YYNGEE. Trimming took 0 bases from V and 2 from J, leaving 9 bases between them. This CDR3 contains 14 residues. The CDR3 DNA is TGTGCCAGCAGCGTAGGAGGAGGAACCTACGAGCAGTACTTC. It codes for CASSVGGGTYEQYF.

The CDR3, as DNA: TGCGCCAGCAGGGGGGGTTTCAAGAACACTGAAGCTTTCTTT. Its protein product is CASRGGFKNTEAFF. The V call is TRBV5-1, the J call TRBJ1-1, with a tentative D call TRBD1 (5 bases). In germline, CDR1 is SGHRS, CDR2 YFSETQ. The CDR3 is made up of 14 amino acids. V was trimmed by 5 bases and J by 1 base, leaving 12 bases between them.

V and J are TRBV5-1 and TRBJ2-1; a possible D gene is TRBD1 (6 bases). This CDR3 spans 18 amino acids. Germline V gene sequence: CDR1 SGHRS, CDR2 YFSETQ. Trimming removed 4 bases at V and 2 bases at J, with 22 bases between. This CDR3 is CASSLVNDRRATYNEQFF. The CDR3 bases are TGCGCCAGCAGCCTGGTTAATGACAGGCGGGCTACCTACAATGAGCAGTTCTTC.

The chain couples TRBV4-1 to TRBJ2-5; weak D call: TRBD2 (5 bases). The V and J ends lost 3 bases and 5 bases respectively, with 13 bases between them. This CDR3 is 14 amino acids long. Germline assignment: CDR1 MGHRA and CDR2 YSYEKL. The DNA for the CDR3 is TGCGCCAGCAGCCACCAAACTAGAGGGGAGACCCAGTACTTC. This codes for CASSHQTRGETQYF.

The J gene is TRBJ1-2, the V gene TRBV15; 9 bases match TRBD1. V lost 0 bases, J lost 3 bases, and 14 bases stayed unmatched. The CDR3 covers 19 residues. Germline CDR1 is LNHNV and CDR2 is YYDKDF (reference sequence). In nucleotides, the CDR3 is TGTGCCACCAGCAGAGAACGTCCCGGGACAGGGAACGGGGACTATGGCTACACCTTC. Amino acids: CATSRERPGTGNGDYGYTF.

The DNA for the CDR3 is TGTGCCAGCCTCGGGGGATTGACTGAAGCTTTCTTT. It encodes CASLGGLTEAFF. V usage is TRBV2 and J usage is TRBJ1-1; possibly TRBD1 for D (5 bases). V was shortened by 8 bases and J by 5 bases, with 12 bases between the two germline ends. The CDR3 is made up of 12 amino acids. CDR1 is SNHLY and CDR2 is FYNNEI in the germline V gene.

The chain couples TRBV11-3 to TRBJ2-7; D uncertain. This CDR3 is 11 amino acids long. Germline V gives CDR1 SGHNT, CDR2 YENEEA. V lost 3 bases to trimming and J lost 2 bases, with 2 bases between them. The CDR3: CASSFTYEQYF. For the CDR3, the DNA is TGTGCCAGCAGCTTTACCTACGAGCAGTACTTC.

This rearrangement joins TRBV4-3 to TRBJ2-7, with 12 positions matching TRBD2. In germline, CDR1 is LGHNA, CDR2 YSLEER. V lost 0 bases and J lost 2; bases outside the gene matches: 11. This CDR3 is 19 amino acids long. The CDR3 bases are TGCGCCAGCAGCCAAGATACCGCACTAGCGGGGGGCCCAACCTACGAGCAGTACTTC. This translates into CASSQDTALAGGPTYEQYF.

The gene calls are TRBV5-1 and TRBJ1-4; 8 nucleotides line up with TRBD1. The CDR3 length is 19 residues. Germline CDR1 and CDR2: SGHRS and YFSETQ. Losses at the gene ends were 1 base for V and 7 bases for J; bases not matched to a gene: 18. The CDR3 coding sequence is TGCGCCAGCAGCTTGATTCAGGGCAGGGGGCGAATTGAAAGTGAAAAACTGTTTTTT. Amino acids: CASSLIQGRGRIESEKLFF.

J is TRBJ1-2 and V is TRBV7-6, with a weak D call TRBD1 (5 bases). The CDR3 is made up of 15 amino acids. CDR1 is SGHVS, CDR2 FNYEAQ, per germline. V was trimmed by 1 base and J by 1 base, leaving 10 bases between them. CDR3 protein: CASSLGMGLNYGYTF. The CDR3 DNA reads TGTGCCAGCAGCTTAGGCATGGGGCTTAACTATGGCTACACCTTC.

The chain combines TRBV5-6 with TRBJ1-2; D possibly corresponds to TRBD1 (5 bases). This CDR3 comprises 15 residues. The V gene lost 3 bases and the J gene lost 4 bases, with 16 bases spanning the gap. Germline V CDR1 and CDR2: SGHDT, YYEEEE. CDR3 coding DNA: TGTGCCAGCAGCTCATCTATCGGGACTTTCTATGGCTACACCTTC. This sequence encodes CASSSSIGTFYGYTF.

J is TRBJ2-2 and V is TRBV5-4, with D tentatively TRBD2 (6 bases). V lost 4 bases, J lost 1 base, and 20 bases lay in between. Per the germline V gene, CDR1 is SGHNT and CDR2 is YYREEE (reference sequence). The CDR3 extends over 18 amino acids. The CDR3 region has the DNA TGTGCCAGCAGCACAGACCCAGGGAGGAGGTTGAACACCGGGGAGCTGTTTTTT. It specifies CASSTDPGRRLNTGELFF.

This chain connects TRBV10-3 to TRBJ2-7, with a weak D call TRBD1 (5 bases). With 3 bases removed from V and 7 bases from J, the gap between germline ends came to 7 bases. The germline gives CDR1 ENHRY, CDR2 SYGVKD. CDR3 length: 11 amino acids. The CDR3 reads CAISEYREQYF. Written as DNA, the CDR3 is TGTGCCATCAGTGAATACAGGGAGCAGTACTTC.

The genes are TRBV10-3 and TRBJ2-3; TRBD2 aligns across 9 bases. The J segment lost 4 bases and the V segment lost 7 bases, leaving 12 bases of the junction unmatched. The CDR3 sequence is 16 residues long. The germline CDR1 and CDR2 sequences are ENHRY and SYGVKD. CDR3 DNA: TGTGCCATCAAGGCCTCGGCGGGGGGGCGGTCAGATACGCAGTATTTT. It yields the protein CAIKASAGGRSDTQYF.

This sequence joins TRBV5-1 and TRBJ1-1; D might be TRBD1 (5 bases). Germline V gives CDR1 SGHRS, CDR2 YFSETQ. The CDR3 runs 16 residues. Trimming shortened V by 0 bases and J by 0 bases, and 12 bases separated the two germline ends. CDR3 sequence (DNA): TGCGCCAGCAGCTTGGTTCTGGGGGGTCTGAACACTGAAGCTTTCTTT. As protein: CASSLVLGGLNTEAFF.

This clone has only one observation. The chain employs TRBV19 and TRBJ2-7, with TRBD1 matching over 9 bases. V was clipped by 6 bases and J by 6 bases; unmatched bases: 3. Per germline, CDR1 LNHDA and CDR2 SQIVND (reference sequence). The CDR3 contains 12 residues. CDR3 sequence reads: CASSSDRGEQYF. The CDR3 DNA is TGTGCCAGTAGCTCGGACAGGGGCGAGCAGTACTTC.

This clone was detected only a few times. The rearrangement joins TRBV6-5 to TRBJ2-7, with 9 bases aligning to TRBD1. The J segment lost 7 bases and the V segment lost 5 bases, leaving 9 bases of the junction unmatched. This CDR3 contains 14 residues. The germline V gene has CDR1 MNHEY and CDR2 SVGAGI. CDR3 DNA: TGTGCCAGCAGTGCCGGGACAGGGTATCGAGAGCAGTACTTC. It codes for CASSAGTGYREQYF.

This chain uses TRBV5-1 with TRBJ1-1, with D unresolved. Germline V gene sequence: CDR1 SGHRS, CDR2 YFSETQ. The CDR3 covers 15 residues. V was cut by 0 bases and J by 5 bases, with 14 bases left in between. The CDR3: CASSLAEPRWTEAFF. Here the CDR3 DNA reads TGCGCCAGCAGCTTGGCTGAACCTAGGTGGACTGAAGCTTTCTTT. The variable domain in full, completed from reference TRBV5-1 and TRBJ1-1, reads KAGVTQTPRYLIKTRGQQVTLSCSPISGHRSVSWYQQTPGQGLQFLFEYFSETQRNKGNFPGRFSGRQFSNSRSEMNVSTLELGDSALYLCASSLAEPRWTEAFFGQGTRLTVV.

The rearrangement uses TRBV19 and TRBJ2-5; 7 bases agree with TRBD1. The germline CDR1 and CDR2 sequences are LNHDA and SQIVND (reference sequence). After removal of 6 bases from V and 0 bases from J, the junction contained 7 bases not matched to a gene. The CDR3 has 15 residues. The CDR3 coding sequence is TGTGCCAGTAGAAGGACAGGCGGGTACCAAGAGACCCAGTACTTC. It specifies CASRRTGGYQETQYF.

J is TRBJ1-2 and V is TRBV30; no firm D call. The CDR3 length is 18 residues. In germline, CDR1 is GTSNPN, CDR2 SVGIG (reference sequence). With 2 bases removed from V and 6 bases from J, the gap between germline ends came to 28 bases. The CDR3 spells CAWSPPPPVPPTWDGYTF. The CDR3 coding sequence is TGTGCCTGGAGTCCTCCCCCCCCAGTACCTCCGACTTGGGATGGCTACACCTTC.

The gene calls are TRBV27 and TRBJ1-2; 11 bases match TRBD1. CDR3 length: 14 amino acids. Germline V lookup: CDR1 MNHEY, CDR2 SMNVEV (reference sequence). V dropped 3 bases and J dropped 8; count of bases not matched to a gene: 5. CDR3 loop: CASSFGQGANGYTF. The CDR3 DNA sequence: TGTGCCAGCAGTTTCGGACAGGGGGCGAACGGCTACACCTTC.

A single count supports this clone. The chain carries TRBV21-1 and TRBJ1-2. TRBV21-1 is a recognized pseudogene. The CDR3 runs to 15 residues. The CDR3 spells CASSKAGGVTYGYTF. The CDR3 DNA reads TGTGCCAGCAGCAAGGCCGGCGGGGTCACTTATGGCTACACCTTC.

Details on this clone: In the same sample, other DNA sequences code for this CDR3. The chain joins TRBV5-6 to TRBJ2-3, with TRBD2 matching over 7 bases. The trim removed 0 bases at V and 3 bases at J, leaving 1 base unmatched. In germline, CDR1 is SGHDT, CDR2 YYEEEE. The CDR3 length is 14 residues. The CDR3 DNA sequence: TGTGCCAGCAGCTTGGGACTAGCAACAGATACGCAGTATTTT. Translation: CASSLGLATDTQYF.

This clone is a singleton in its sample. The V call is TRBV12-5, the J call TRBJ2-7; no firm D call. The CDR3 totals 11 residues. Germline V CDR1 and CDR2: LGHNT, FRNRAP. Trimming cost V 7 bases and J 3 bases, with 7 bases left between them. CDR3 sequence: CASASYYEQYF. In DNA, the CDR3 is TGTGCTAGTGCCTCCTACTACGAGCAGTACTTC.

The chain links TRBV6-6 to TRBJ2-4; D gene unclear. Germline V gives CDR1 MNHNY, CDR2 SVGAGI (reference sequence). V lost 5 bases to trimming and J lost 0 bases, with 14 bases between them. The CDR3 length is 16 residues. The CDR3 loop reads CASSKTMTLAKNIQYF. In DNA form, the CDR3 reads TGTGCCAGCAGTAAAACAATGACTCTAGCCAAAAACATTCAGTACTTC.

The chain uses TRBV5-1 and TRBJ1-2; a possible D gene is TRBD1 (5 bases). Germline CDR1 and CDR2: SGHRS and YFSETQ. Trimming removed 4 bases at V and 3 bases at J, with 13 bases between. This CDR3 has 14 residues. The CDR3 region is CASSPNPQDYGYTF. In nucleotides, the CDR3 is TGCGCCAGCAGCCCGAATCCACAGGACTATGGCTACACCTTC.

The rearrangement joins TRBV4-3 to TRBJ1-6; a possible D gene is TRBD1 (5 bases). Trimming took 0 bases from V and 6 from J, leaving 15 bases between them. Germline loops: CDR1 LGHNA, CDR2 YSLEER. The CDR3 loop spans 17 amino acids. This chain's CDR3 is CASSQDWDFKSNSPLHF. Written as DNA, the CDR3 is TGCGCCAGCAGCCAAGATTGGGACTTTAAATCTAATTCACCCCTCCACTTT.

The genes are TRBV5-1 and TRBJ2-7, with a weak D call TRBD1 (6 bases). Germline V gene sequence: CDR1 SGHRS, CDR2 YFSETQ. The CDR3 covers 14 residues. V lost 4 bases, J lost 5 bases, and 16 bases lay in between. CDR3 sequence reads: CASSPDRMGNEQYF. The CDR3 bases are TGCGCCAGCAGCCCTGACAGGATGGGGAACGAGCAGTACTTC. Full variable domain (outside the CDR3, taken from reference TRBV5-1 and TRBJ2-7): KAGVTQTPRYLIKTRGQQVTLSCSPISGHRSVSWYQQTPGQGLQFLFEYFSETQRNKGNFPGRFSGRQFSNSRSEMNVSTLELGDSALYLCASSPDRMGNEQYFGPGTRLTVT.

This clone was seen a single time. CDR3: CASSVRGRSKFEQYF. CDR3 DNA: TGTGCCAGCAGTGTCCGAGGGAGGAGTAAATTCGAGCAGTACTTC. The rearrangement uses TRBV27 and TRBJ2-7, with D tentatively TRBD2 (6 bases). The CDR3 totals 15 residues. Germline V CDR1 and CDR2: MNHEY, SMNVEV (reference sequence). The germline V and J ends were trimmed by 5 bases and 6 bases, with 20 bases remaining between them.

V gene TRBV18 combines with J gene TRBJ1-4; unclear D gene. The CDR3 has 13 amino acids. The V and J ends lost 3 bases and 4 bases respectively, with 6 bases between them. CDR1 is KGHSH and CDR2 is LQKENI in the germline V gene. CDR3 DNA sequence: TGTGCCAGCTCACCGTCCCTTAATGAAAAACTGTTTTTT. Translated: CASSPSLNEKLFF.